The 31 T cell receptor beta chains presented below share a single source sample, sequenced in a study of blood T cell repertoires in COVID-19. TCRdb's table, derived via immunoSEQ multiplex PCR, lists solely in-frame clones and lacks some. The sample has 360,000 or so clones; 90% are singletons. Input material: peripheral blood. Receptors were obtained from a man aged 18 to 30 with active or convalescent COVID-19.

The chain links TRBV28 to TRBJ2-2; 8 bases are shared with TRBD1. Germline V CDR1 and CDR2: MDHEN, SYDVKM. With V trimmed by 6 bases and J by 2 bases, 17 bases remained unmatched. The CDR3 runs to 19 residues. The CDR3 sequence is CASSQNHGLGQGNTGELFF. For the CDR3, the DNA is TGTGCCAGCAGCCAAAACCACGGGCTCGGACAGGGAAACACCGGGGAGCTGTTTTTT.

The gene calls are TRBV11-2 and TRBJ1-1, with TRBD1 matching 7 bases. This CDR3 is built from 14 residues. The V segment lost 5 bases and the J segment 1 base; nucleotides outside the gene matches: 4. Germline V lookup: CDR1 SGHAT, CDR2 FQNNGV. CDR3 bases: TGTGCCAGCAGCCGACAGGGATGGAACACTGAAGCTTTCTTT. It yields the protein CASSRQGWNTEAFF.

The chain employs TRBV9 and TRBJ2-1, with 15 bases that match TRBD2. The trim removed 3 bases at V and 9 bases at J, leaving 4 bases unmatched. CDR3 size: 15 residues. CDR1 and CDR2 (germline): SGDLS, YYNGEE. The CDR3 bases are TGTGCCAGCAGCGATGGGACTAGCGGGGGGCTTGAGCAGTTCTTC. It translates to CASSDGTSGGLEQFF.

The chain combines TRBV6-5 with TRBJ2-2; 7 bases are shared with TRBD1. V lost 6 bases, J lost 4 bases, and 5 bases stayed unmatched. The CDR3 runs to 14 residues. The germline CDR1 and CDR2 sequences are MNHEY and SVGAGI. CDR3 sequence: CASRRQGGTGELFF. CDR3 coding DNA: TGTGCCAGCAGACGACAGGGTGGCACCGGGGAGCTGTTTTTT.

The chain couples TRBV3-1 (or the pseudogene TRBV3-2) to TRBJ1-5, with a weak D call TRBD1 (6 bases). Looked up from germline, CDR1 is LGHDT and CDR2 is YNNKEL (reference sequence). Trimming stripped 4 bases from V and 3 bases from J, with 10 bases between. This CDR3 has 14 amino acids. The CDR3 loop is CASSRGDTNQPQHF. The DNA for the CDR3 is TGTGCCAGCAGCCGTGGGGACACCAATCAGCCCCAGCATTTT.

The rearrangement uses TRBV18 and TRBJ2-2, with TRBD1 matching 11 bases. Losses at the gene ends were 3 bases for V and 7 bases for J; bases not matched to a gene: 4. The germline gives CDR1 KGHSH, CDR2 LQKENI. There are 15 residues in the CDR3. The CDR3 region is CASSPGQGGNGELFF. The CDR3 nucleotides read TGTGCCAGCTCACCGGGACAGGGGGGGAACGGGGAGCTGTTTTTT.

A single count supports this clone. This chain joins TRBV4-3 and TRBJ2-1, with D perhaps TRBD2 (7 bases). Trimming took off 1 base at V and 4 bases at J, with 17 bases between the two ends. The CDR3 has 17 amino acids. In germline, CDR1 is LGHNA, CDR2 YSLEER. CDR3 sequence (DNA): TGCGCCAGCAGCCAAGCAGCCCGGGGGGCTCTTTACAATGAGCAGTTCTTC. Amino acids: CASSQAARGALYNEQFF.

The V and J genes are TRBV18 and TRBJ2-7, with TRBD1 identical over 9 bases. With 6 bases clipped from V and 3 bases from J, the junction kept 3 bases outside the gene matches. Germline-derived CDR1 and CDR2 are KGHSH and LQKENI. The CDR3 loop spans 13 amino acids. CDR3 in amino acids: CASSDRGHYEQYF. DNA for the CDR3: TGTGCCAGCTCGGACAGGGGCCACTACGAGCAGTACTTC.

The CDR3: CASSTLPSTEAFF. For the CDR3, the DNA is TGTGCCAGCAGCACCTTACCCAGCACTGAAGCTTTCTTT. The chain uses TRBV7-2 and TRBJ1-1; D unclear. Trimming stripped 5 bases from V and 4 bases from J, with 11 bases between. Per germline, CDR1 SGHTA and CDR2 FQGNSA. This CDR3 is 13 amino acids long.

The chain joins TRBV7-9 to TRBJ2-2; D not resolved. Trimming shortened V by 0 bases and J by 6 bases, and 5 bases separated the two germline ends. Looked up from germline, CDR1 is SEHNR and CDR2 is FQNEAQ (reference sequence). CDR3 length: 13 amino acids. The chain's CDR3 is CASSLAAAGELFF. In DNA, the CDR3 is TGTGCCAGCAGCTTAGCGGCAGCCGGGGAGCTGTTTTTT.

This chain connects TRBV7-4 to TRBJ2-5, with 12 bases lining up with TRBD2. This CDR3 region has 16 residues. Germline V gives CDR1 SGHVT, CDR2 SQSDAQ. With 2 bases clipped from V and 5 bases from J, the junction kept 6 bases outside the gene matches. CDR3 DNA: TGTGCCAGCAGCTTAATTCTAGCGGGGGGGCAGGAGACCCAGTACTTC. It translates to CASSLILAGGQETQYF.

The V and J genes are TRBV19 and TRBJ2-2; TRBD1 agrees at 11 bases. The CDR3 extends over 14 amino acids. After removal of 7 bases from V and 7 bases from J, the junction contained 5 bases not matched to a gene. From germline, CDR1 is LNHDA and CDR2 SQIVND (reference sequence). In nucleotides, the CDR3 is TGTGCCAGTAAGGACAGGGGGCGCTTCGGGGAGCTGTTTTTT. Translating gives CASKDRGRFGELFF.

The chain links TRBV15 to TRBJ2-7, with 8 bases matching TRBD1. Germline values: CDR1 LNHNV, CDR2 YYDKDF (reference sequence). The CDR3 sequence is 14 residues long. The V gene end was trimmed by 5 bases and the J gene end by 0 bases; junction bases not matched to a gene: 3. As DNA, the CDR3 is TGTGCCACCAGCGGCGGGACAGGCTCCTACGAGCAGTACTTC. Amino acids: CATSGGTGSYEQYF.

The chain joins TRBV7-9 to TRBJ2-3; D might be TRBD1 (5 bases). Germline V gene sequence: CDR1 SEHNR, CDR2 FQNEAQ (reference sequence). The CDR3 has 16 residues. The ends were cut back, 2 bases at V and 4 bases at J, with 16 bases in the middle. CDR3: CASSLPQGDFPDTQYF. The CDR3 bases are TGTGCCAGCAGCTTACCTCAGGGTGATTTCCCAGATACGCAGTATTTT.

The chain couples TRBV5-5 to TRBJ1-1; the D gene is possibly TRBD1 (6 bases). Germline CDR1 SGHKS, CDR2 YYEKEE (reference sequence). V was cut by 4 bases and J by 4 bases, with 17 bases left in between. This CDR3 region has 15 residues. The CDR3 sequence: CASSSYPGDTTEAFF. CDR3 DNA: TGTGCCAGCAGCAGCTACCCAGGGGATACCACTGAAGCTTTCTTT.

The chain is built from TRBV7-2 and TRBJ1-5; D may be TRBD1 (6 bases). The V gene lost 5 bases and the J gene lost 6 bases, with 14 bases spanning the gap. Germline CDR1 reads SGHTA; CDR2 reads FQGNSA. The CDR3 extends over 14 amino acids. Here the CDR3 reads CASSDRQASQPQHF. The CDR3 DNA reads TGTGCCAGCAGCGACAGACAGGCTAGTCAGCCCCAGCATTTT.

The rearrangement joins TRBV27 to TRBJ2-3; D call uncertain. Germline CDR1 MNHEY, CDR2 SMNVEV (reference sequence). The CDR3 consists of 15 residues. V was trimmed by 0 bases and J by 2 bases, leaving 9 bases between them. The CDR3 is CASSLSLYNTDTQYF. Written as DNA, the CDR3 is TGTGCCAGCAGTTTATCTTTGTATAACACAGATACGCAGTATTTT.

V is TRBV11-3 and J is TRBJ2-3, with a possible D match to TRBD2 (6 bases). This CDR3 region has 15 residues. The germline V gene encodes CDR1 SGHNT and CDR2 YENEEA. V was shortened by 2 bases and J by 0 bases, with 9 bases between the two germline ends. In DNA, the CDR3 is TGTGCCAGCAGCTTAAGCGGGTATAGCACAGATACGCAGTATTTT. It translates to CASSLSGYSTDTQYF.

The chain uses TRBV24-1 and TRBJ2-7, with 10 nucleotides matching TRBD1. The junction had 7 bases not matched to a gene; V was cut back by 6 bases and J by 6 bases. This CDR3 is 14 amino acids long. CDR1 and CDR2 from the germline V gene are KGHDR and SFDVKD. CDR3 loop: CATSRQGAGGEQYF. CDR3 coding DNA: TGTGCCACCAGTAGACAGGGGGCAGGTGGCGAGCAGTACTTC.

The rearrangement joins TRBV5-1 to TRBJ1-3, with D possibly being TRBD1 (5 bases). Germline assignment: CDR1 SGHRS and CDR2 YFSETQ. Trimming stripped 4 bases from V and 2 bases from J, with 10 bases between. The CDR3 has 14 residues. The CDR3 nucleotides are TGCGCCAGCAGCATACAGGCAACTGGAAACACCATATATTTT. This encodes CASSIQATGNTIYF.

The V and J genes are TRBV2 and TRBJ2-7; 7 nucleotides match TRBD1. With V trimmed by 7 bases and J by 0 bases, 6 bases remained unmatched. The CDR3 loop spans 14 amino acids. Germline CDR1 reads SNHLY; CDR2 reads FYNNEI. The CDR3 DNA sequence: TGTGCCAGCAAAATGGGACAGCTCTCCTACGAGCAGTACTTC. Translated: CASKMGQLSYEQYF.

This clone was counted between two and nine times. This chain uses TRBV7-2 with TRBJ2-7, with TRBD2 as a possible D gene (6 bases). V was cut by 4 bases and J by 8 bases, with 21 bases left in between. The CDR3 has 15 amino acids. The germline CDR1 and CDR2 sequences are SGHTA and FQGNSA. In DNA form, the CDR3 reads TGTGCCAGCAGCTCCCCCCTGCGGGGAGTTGTGAAGCAGTACTTC. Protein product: CASSSPLRGVVKQYF.

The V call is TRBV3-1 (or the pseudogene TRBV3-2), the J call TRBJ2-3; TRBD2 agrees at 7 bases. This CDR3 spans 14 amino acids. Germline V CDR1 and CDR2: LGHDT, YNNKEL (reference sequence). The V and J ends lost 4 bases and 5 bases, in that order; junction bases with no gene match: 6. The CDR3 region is CASSPRPGGDTQYF. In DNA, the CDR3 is TGTGCCAGCAGCCCACGTCCGGGGGGAGATACGCAGTATTTT.

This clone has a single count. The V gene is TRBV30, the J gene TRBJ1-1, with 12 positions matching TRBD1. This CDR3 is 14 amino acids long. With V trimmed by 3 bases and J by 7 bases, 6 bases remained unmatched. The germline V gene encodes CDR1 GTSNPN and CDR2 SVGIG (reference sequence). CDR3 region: CAWSGTGGFGEAFF. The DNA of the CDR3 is TGTGCCTGGAGCGGGACAGGGGGCTTCGGTGAAGCTTTCTTT.

CDR3 protein: CASSSGQGAGQPQHF. Here the CDR3 DNA reads TGCGCCAGCAGCTCGGGACAGGGGGCTGGTCAGCCCCAGCATTTT. The rearrangement links TRBV4-1 to TRBJ1-5; 12 bases are a match to TRBD1. V trimming: 5 bases; J trimming: 6 bases; junction bases outside the gene matches: 5. The CDR3 is 15 residues long. Germline assignment: CDR1 MGHRA and CDR2 YSYEKL.

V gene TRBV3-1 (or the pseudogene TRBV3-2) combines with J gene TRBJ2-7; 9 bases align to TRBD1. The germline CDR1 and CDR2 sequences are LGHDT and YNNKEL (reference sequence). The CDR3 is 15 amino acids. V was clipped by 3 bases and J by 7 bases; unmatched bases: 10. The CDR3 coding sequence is TGTGCCAGCAGCCATAGAACAGGGGGCGCGGGGGAGCAGTACTTC. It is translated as CASSHRTGGAGEQYF.

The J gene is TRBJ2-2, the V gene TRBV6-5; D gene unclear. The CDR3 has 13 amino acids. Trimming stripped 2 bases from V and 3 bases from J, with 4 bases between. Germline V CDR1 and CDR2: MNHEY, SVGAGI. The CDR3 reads CASSYTDTGELFF. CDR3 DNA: TGTGCCAGCAGTTACACAGACACCGGGGAGCTGTTTTTT.

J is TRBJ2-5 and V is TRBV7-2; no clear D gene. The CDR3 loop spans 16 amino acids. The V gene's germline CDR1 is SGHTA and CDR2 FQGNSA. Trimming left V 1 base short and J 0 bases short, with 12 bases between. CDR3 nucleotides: TGTGCCAGCAGCTTAGGTACAGTTCGGTACCAAGAGACCCAGTACTTC. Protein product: CASSLGTVRYQETQYF.

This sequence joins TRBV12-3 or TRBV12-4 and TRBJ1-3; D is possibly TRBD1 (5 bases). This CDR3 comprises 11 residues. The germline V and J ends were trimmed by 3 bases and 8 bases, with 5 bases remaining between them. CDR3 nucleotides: TGTGCCAGCAGTTTCAGGGACACCATATATTTT. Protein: CASSFRDTIYF.

The CDR3 loop is CASSLNQLAKNIQYF. The CDR3 DNA is TGCGCCAGCAGCCTAAACCAACTAGCCAAAAACATTCAGTACTTC. V and J are TRBV4-1 and TRBJ2-4; D unclear. CDR1 and CDR2 (germline): MGHRA, YSYEKL. This CDR3 region has 15 residues. Deletions cut 4 bases from V and 0 bases from J, with 10 bases between.

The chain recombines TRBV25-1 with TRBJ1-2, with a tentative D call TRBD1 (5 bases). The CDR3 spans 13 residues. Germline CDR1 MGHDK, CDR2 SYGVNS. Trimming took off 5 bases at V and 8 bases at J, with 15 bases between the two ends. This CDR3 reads CASSYTGTYGYTF. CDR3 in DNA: TGTGCCAGCAGTTACACCGGGACTTACGGCTACACCTTC.